The subject of this entry is one TCR beta chain. The data derive from a study of shared clonotypes between healthy human individuals. CDR1 is SGHTA and CDR2 is FQGNSA in the germline V gene. The CDR3 is made up of 16 amino acids. The ends lost 5 bases at V and 0 bases at J; junction bases unmatched: 6. Profiled with immunoSEQ multiplex PCR; TCRdb holds only in-frame clones, not every one. In the table there are approximately 480,000 clones, around 79% of which are singletons. The TCR originated in a woman in her thirties or forties in good health. Some clones in this sample may be carry-over from other donors' samples. Sequenced sample: PBMCs. The chain links TRBV7-2 to TRBJ1-4, with TRBD1 matching 7 bases. The CDR3 loop is CASSPRDSATNEKLFF. For the CDR3, the DNA is TGTGCCAGCAGCCCCCGGGACAGTGCAACTAATGAAAAACTGTTTTTT.